The subject of this entry is one T cell receptor (beta chain). No antigen is known for it. The V gene lost 6 bases and the J gene lost 4 bases, with 6 bases spanning the gap. CDR1 is SEHNR, CDR2 FQNEAQ, per germline (reference sequence). The CDR3 is 12 amino acids. This sample was taken from a study of cytotoxic CD8 clonotypes in ibrutinib-treated CLL. Study-level background: Among responders, roughly 25 were partial and 2 complete; after median roughly 70 months, approximately 15 stayed remitted and approximately 12 progressed.

Using immunoSEQ multiplex PCR, the repertoire was profiled, and TCRdb retains in-frame clones only, with some absent. Of 250,000 to 350,000 clones in the sample, 65% to 85% were seen once. Findings of the study overall: Timing of sampling differed between sustained-remission and progressing patients. At baseline, clonality was higher than in age-matched healthy donors and correlated with CD8+ counts. Contraction or stability on treatment was seen for public clonotypes, which were uncommon.

The rearrangement uses TRBV7-9 and TRBJ1-4; D gene ambiguous. The TCR comes from a human donor with chronic lymphocytic leukemia. Sequences were derived from PBMCs, sampled at disease progression, from a patient treated with ibrutinib. CDR3: CASSLYNEKLFF. Here the CDR3 DNA reads TGTGCCAGCAGTCTTTATAATGAAAAACTGTTTTTT.